Below, 21 T cell receptor beta chains from the same sample are listed, as sequenced in a study of human T cells and chemical hapten exposure. TCRdb reprocessed the RACE reads with MiXCR, giving one entry per CDR3 protein. This sample has 300,000 to 450,000 distinct CDR3 sequences, with 5.1% found just once. Documented time point: pre-sensitization, week 0. Indicated treatment: therapeutic diphenylcyclopropenone sensitization with weekly scalp DPC. The material sequenced was whole blood, taken in connection with sensitization to the hapten diphenylcyclopropenone (DPC). These receptor sequences come from a woman between 50 and 59 years old with alopecia areata. Some clones in this sample may be carry-over from other donors' samples.

CDR3 nucleotides: TGTGCCAGCAGGGCGACCGCGCATTTCTATAGCAATCAGCCCCAGCATTTT. Translated: CASRATAHFYSNQPQHF. V gene TRBV6-5 combines with J gene TRBJ1-5; D gene uncertain. V lost 6 bases and J 0 bases, leaving 18 bases between the germline ends. This CDR3 is built from 17 residues. Per germline, CDR1 MNHEY and CDR2 SVGAGI.

This clonotype has at least ten counts. The rearrangement uses TRBV28 and TRBJ1-5, with D perhaps TRBD1 (6 bases). From germline, CDR1 is MDHEN and CDR2 SYDVKM. The CDR3 length is 13 residues. Trimming stripped 7 bases from V and 1 base from J, with 8 bases between. The CDR3 DNA reads TGTGCCAGCACGGGGGCAAGCAATCAGCCCCAGCATTTT. Amino acids: CASTGASNQPQHF.

The V call is TRBV20-1, the J call TRBJ2-1; D remains unclear. The V end was cut by 0 bases, the J end by 0 bases, with 9 bases between. Germline V gene lookup returns CDR1 DFQATT and CDR2 SNEGSKA (reference sequence). CDR3 size: 15 residues. The CDR3 region is CSAREGFPSYNEQFF. The CDR3, as DNA: TGCAGTGCTAGAGAAGGCTTCCCCTCCTACAATGAGCAGTTCTTC.

This clonotype was picked up a small number of times. J is TRBJ1-4 and V is TRBV11-2, with D possibly being TRBD1 (5 bases). This CDR3 is built from 14 residues. Trimming pared 5 bases from V and 7 bases from J, leaving 14 bases between. Per germline, CDR1 SGHAT and CDR2 FQNNGV. CDR3 amino acids: CASSVSQGGEKLFF. The CDR3 DNA sequence: TGTGCCAGCAGCGTCAGCCAGGGTGGTGAAAAACTGTTTTTT. Supplemented by reference TRBV11-2 and TRBJ1-4, the full variable domain reads EAGVAQSPRYKIIEKRQSVAFWCNPISGHATLYWYQQILGQGPKLLIQFQNNGVVDDSQLPKDRFSAERLKGVDSTLKIQPAKLEDSAVYLCASSVSQGGEKLFFGSGTQLSVL.

This clonotype was observed at least ten times. The chain carries TRBV27 and TRBJ2-7; perhaps TRBD1 as D (5 bases). The CDR3 loop spans 15 amino acids. V lost 2 bases and J lost 7, with 18 bases in between. Germline V CDR1 and CDR2: MNHEY, SMNVEV (reference sequence). The CDR3 here is CASSLGARPSMEQYF. CDR3 in DNA: TGTGCCAGCAGTTTAGGGGCCCGACCTTCGATGGAGCAGTACTTC.

This clonotype was observed at least ten times. This sequence joins TRBV3-1 and TRBJ2-3, with D unresolved. V lost 5 bases to trimming and J lost 2 bases, with 5 bases between them. Looked up from germline, CDR1 is LGHDT and CDR2 is YNNKEL (reference sequence). CDR3 size: 12 residues. CDR3 residues: CASSGFTDTQYF. CDR3 sequence (DNA): TGTGCCAGCAGCGGTTTCACAGATACGCAGTATTTT.

This chain links TRBV7-2 with TRBJ2-7, with D possibly being TRBD2 (5 bases). Trimming left V 5 bases short and J 0 bases short, with 14 bases between. From germline, CDR1 is SGHTA and CDR2 FQGNSA. The CDR3 is 15 residues long. CDR3 in amino acids: CASSPWTGSSYEQYF. CDR3 nucleotides: TGTGCCAGCAGCCCTTGGACGGGAAGCTCCTACGAGCAGTACTTC.

Ten or more counts support this clonotype. The chain is built from TRBV20-1 and TRBJ2-7; 10 nucleotides match TRBD2. The CDR3 sequence is 18 residues long. Germline V lookup: CDR1 DFQATT, CDR2 SNEGSKA (reference sequence). V gave up 0 bases and J gave up 2 bases; unmatched junction bases: 13. The CDR3 DNA reads as TGCAGTGCTAGAGATAGTAGGACTAGCGGTTTTGGGGCCTACGAGCAGTACTTC. As protein: CSARDSRTSGFGAYEQYF.

The V gene is TRBV20-1, the J gene TRBJ2-3; D might be TRBD2 (6 bases). Germline CDR1 is DFQATT and CDR2 is SNEGSKA (reference sequence). There are 16 residues in the CDR3. Trimming took off 5 bases at V and 1 base at J, with 19 bases between the two ends. CDR3 in amino acids: CSACPTGAAGTDTQYF. The CDR3 bases are TGCAGTGCTTGTCCAACGGGAGCCGCCGGCACAGATACGCAGTATTTT.

This clonotype was detected many times. CDR3 nucleotides: TGTGCCAGCAGTGAAAGTTCCTCGCGGCAGTTCTTC. It codes for CASSESSSRQFF. V and J are TRBV6-1 and TRBJ2-1; D gene ambiguous. The CDR3 loop spans 12 amino acids. The V end lost 2 bases, the J end lost 12 bases, and 11 bases lay between the germline ends. CDR1 is MNHNS, CDR2 SASEGT, per germline.

This clonotype was seen a few times. The gene calls are TRBV20-1 and TRBJ2-7, with 14 bases identical to TRBD2. Per the germline V gene, CDR1 is DFQATT and CDR2 is SNEGSKA (reference sequence). CDR3 length: 14 amino acids. The trim removed 4 bases at V and 13 bases at J, leaving 12 bases unmatched. CDR3 DNA: TGCAGTGCTAAACCCGGGACTAGCGGGAGAGAGCTCTACTTC. It codes for CSAKPGTSGRELYF.

This clonotype was detected only a few times. The rearrangement links TRBV5-1 to TRBJ2-7; no reliable D call. V gave up 0 bases and J gave up 0 bases, with 10 bases separating them. Germline V gene data show CDR1 as SGHRS and CDR2 as YFSETQ. This CDR3 is 15 amino acids long. The CDR3: CASSLDPPNSYEQYF. As DNA, the CDR3 is TGCGCCAGCAGCTTGGACCCCCCAAACTCCTACGAGCAGTACTTC.

In this sample, this clonotype turned up a few times. The rearrangement joins TRBV7-2 to TRBJ2-7; tentatively, D is TRBD2 (6 bases). Germline V CDR1 and CDR2: SGHTA, FQGNSA. The CDR3 has 14 amino acids. Trimming pared 3 bases from V and 6 bases from J, leaving 15 bases between. CDR3 sequence reads: CASSFGGTLSEQYF. The CDR3, as DNA: TGTGCCAGCAGCTTCGGAGGGACCCTGAGCGAGCAGTACTTC. Full variable domain (outside the CDR3, taken from reference TRBV7-2 and TRBJ2-7): GAGVSQSPSNKVTEKGKDVELRCDPISGHTALYWYRQSLGQGLEFLIYFQGNSAPDKSGLPSDRFSAERTGGSVSTLTIQRTQQEDSAVYLCASSFGGTLSEQYFGPGTRLTVT.

This clonotype was seen only a few times. The chain joins TRBV5-1 to TRBJ1-1; no clear D gene. Germline V gene lookup returns CDR1 SGHRS and CDR2 YFSETQ. Trimming removed 2 bases from V and 2 bases from J, with 13 bases in between. This CDR3 contains 15 residues. The CDR3 reads CASSLIGVENTEAFF. As DNA, the CDR3 is TGCGCCAGCAGCTTAATCGGCGTTGAAAACACTGAAGCTTTCTTT.

This clonotype was seen a few times. The rearrangement joins TRBV12-3 or TRBV12-4 to TRBJ1-5; D not certain. There are 16 residues in the CDR3. V dropped 1 base and J dropped 3 bases, with 13 bases sitting between them. The CDR3 reads CASSLDRRAYNQPQHF. CDR3 coding DNA: TGTGCCAGCAGTTTAGATAGGAGGGCCTACAATCAGCCCCAGCATTTT.

This clonotype was seen ten or more times. This chain uses TRBV6-1 with TRBJ2-7; D call uncertain. V gave up 8 bases and J gave up 0 bases, with 11 bases separating them. Germline values: CDR1 MNHNS, CDR2 SASEGT. The CDR3 covers 13 residues. The CDR3 sequence: CASPDGYSYEQYF. The CDR3 coding sequence is TGTGCCAGCCCCGACGGATACTCCTACGAGCAGTACTTC.

There are a few counts of this clonotype. The chain has TRBV27 and TRBJ1-4; D not certain. V was pared by 6 bases and J by 8 bases, with 13 bases between. Germline V gives CDR1 MNHEY, CDR2 SMNVEV (reference sequence). The CDR3 contains 13 residues. The CDR3 reads CASRGELKEKLFF. CDR3 DNA sequence: TGTGCCAGCAGGGGAGAGTTGAAGGAAAAACTGTTTTTT. The full variable domain, its missing parts supplied by reference TRBV27 and TRBJ1-4, is EAQVTQNPRYLITVTGKKLTVTCSQNMNHEYMSWYRQDPGLGLRQIYYSMNVEVTDKGDVPEGYKVSRKEKRNFPLILESPSPNQTSLYFCASRGELKEKLFFGSGTQLSVL.

V usage is TRBV12-3 or TRBV12-4 and J usage is TRBJ1-1, with D hard to call. With 6 bases removed from V and 0 bases from J, the gap between germline ends came to 8 bases. The CDR3 sequence is 13 residues long. CDR3: CASRVTMNTEAFF. As DNA, the CDR3 is TGTGCCAGCAGGGTAACTATGAACACTGAAGCTTTCTTT.

The genes are TRBV6-5 and TRBJ1-1; D may be TRBD1 (5 bases). CDR1 is MNHEY, CDR2 SVGAGI, per germline. The CDR3 runs to 13 residues. V dropped 10 bases and J dropped 4 bases, with 16 bases sitting between them. This CDR3 is CATEWGAGTEAFF. The CDR3 DNA sequence: TGTGCCACTGAGTGGGGCGCGGGCACTGAAGCTTTCTTT.

This clonotype was detected many times. The chain joins TRBV5-1 to TRBJ2-5; D is perhaps TRBD1 (6 bases). The CDR3 runs to 15 residues. CDR1 and CDR2 from the germline V gene are SGHRS and YFSETQ. The ends were cut back, 4 bases at V and 2 bases at J, with 15 bases in the middle. In nucleotides, the CDR3 is TGCGCCAGCAGCAAAGGGACAAACGAACAAGAGACCCAGTACTTC. Translating gives CASSKGTNEQETQYF.

V gene TRBV6-6 combines with J gene TRBJ2-7, with D possibly matching TRBD1 (6 bases). Germline V gene sequence: CDR1 MNHNY, CDR2 SVGAGI (reference sequence). Trimming took 0 bases from V and 7 from J, leaving 13 bases between them. The CDR3 covers 14 residues. The CDR3 loop reads CASSYSQGPWEQYF. The CDR3 DNA reads as TGTGCCAGCAGTTACTCACAGGGACCCTGGGAGCAGTACTTC.